This T cell receptor (beta chain) comes out of a study of blood T cell repertoires in COVID-19. Study summary: PBMCs, B-cell-depleted T cells, or T cells were the source of the cDNA or gDNA that made up the material.

Authors' data handling: Reference gene primer amplification in the assay estimated nucleated cell counts. TCRdb's copy holds only in-frame clones and misses some; the assay was immunoSEQ multiplex PCR. V and J calls and clone size are as listed in that table; D and trimming were resolved from the DNA. This table holds fewer than 250,000 clones, about nine tenths found once. Followed longitudinally, the Seattle patients had been enrolled during active infection. Germline V gene sequence: CDR1 MGHRA, CDR2 YSYEKL. Trimming removed 0 bases from V and 6 bases from J, with 14 bases in between. The CDR3 extends over 15 amino acids.

The chain joins TRBV4-1 to TRBJ1-2; the D gene is possibly TRBD1 (5 bases). The sequenced material came from peripheral blood. This clonotype was obtained from a young man with COVID-19, enrolled during active disease. The CDR3 here is CASSQDHLVQDGYTF. The CDR3 DNA reads TGCGCCAGCAGCCAAGATCATTTGGTACAGGATGGCTACACCTTC.